The 31 T cell receptor beta chains reported below all come from one sample, sequenced in a study of blood T cells in healthy people across ages. Together with a sample-barcoded 5' primer, a J-beta primer mix was included in a second PCR lasting roughly 6 to 12 cycles. TCRdb independently ran MiXCR on the 5' RACE reads; one entry per CDR3 protein. The data hold fewer than 1,000,000 distinct CDR3 sequences, with around 45% observed a single time. Sample: blood. Receptors were obtained from a man aged 55 to 70 in good health.

This clonotype was detected a few times. The genes are TRBV7-2 and TRBJ2-4, with TRBD2 identical over 7 bases. The better agreement between TRBJ2-5 and the DNA end casts doubt on the J call. CDR1 and CDR2 from the germline V gene are SGHTA and FQGNSA. The CDR3 runs to 17 residues. For the CDR3, the DNA is TGTGCCAGCAGCTTAGAGAGGGCCCTAGCGGTGGGGGGGACCCAGTACTTC. The encoded protein is CASSLERALAVGGTQYF.

This chain links TRBV7-2 with TRBJ2-1; D perhaps matches TRBD1 (5 bases). V was pared by 1 base and J by 13 bases, with 14 bases between. CDR1 and CDR2 from the germline V gene are SGHTA and FQGNSA. CDR3 length: 13 amino acids. CDR3 nucleotides: TGTGCCAGCAGCTTAGACAGGCTAGTCGACCAGTTCTTC. This encodes CASSLDRLVDQFF. The full variable domain, in which reference TRBV7-2 and TRBJ2-1 provide the parts outside the CDR3, is GAGVSQSPSNKVTEKGKDVELRCDPISGHTALYWYRQSLGQGLEFLIYFQGNSAPDKSGLPSDRFSAERTGGSVSTLTIQRTQQEDSAVYLCASSLDRLVDQFFGPGTRLTVL.

The rearrangement joins TRBV6-2 or TRBV6-3 to TRBJ2-7; D is undetermined. Trimming stripped 7 bases from V and 0 bases from J, with 16 bases between. CDR1 and CDR2 from the germline V gene are MNHEY and SVGEGT. This CDR3 has 15 residues. This chain's CDR3 is CASTTVRKSSYEQYF. CDR3 DNA sequence: TGTGCCAGCACTACCGTCAGGAAAAGCTCCTACGAGCAGTACTTC.

The rearrangement joins TRBV29-1 to TRBJ1-2; 7 nucleotides align to TRBD1. The CDR3 extends over 12 amino acids. Germline values: CDR1 SQVTM, CDR2 ANQGSEA. Trimming at V came to 3 bases and at J to 6 bases, leaving 4 bases not matched to a gene. In DNA, the CDR3 is TGCAGCGTTGACAGGGGGGCGGATGGCTACACCTTC. Translating gives CSVDRGADGYTF.

As DNA, the CDR3 is TGTGCCAGCAGCCCTGGGGGACAGGGGCGACACGAGCAGTACTTC. It yields the protein CASSPGGQGRHEQYF. The chain combines TRBV9 with TRBJ2-7, with 10 bases matching TRBD1. Germline trimming cut 4 bases from V and 5 bases from J; bases unmatched to any gene: 9. The CDR3 covers 15 residues. CDR1 is SGDLS, CDR2 YYNGEE, per germline. The full variable domain, in which reference TRBV9 and TRBJ2-7 provide the parts outside the CDR3, is DSGVTQTPKHLITATGQRVTLRCSPRSGDLSVYWYQQSLDQGLQFLIQYYNGEERAKGNILERFSAQQFPDLHSELNLSSLELGDSALYFCASSPGGQGRHEQYFGPGTRLTVT.

The chain employs TRBV6-1 and TRBJ2-5; maybe TRBD2 (5 bases). Trimming removed 8 bases from V and 5 bases from J, with 15 bases in between. This CDR3 is built from 13 residues. Germline CDR1 and CDR2: MNHNS and SASEGT. The CDR3 region has the DNA TGTGCCAGCGAAATCCGGGGTAGGGAGACCCAGTACTTC. It yields the protein CASEIRGRETQYF.

This clonotype was seen repeatedly, ten times or more. V gene TRBV29-1 combines with J gene TRBJ2-6; unclear D gene. CDR1 is SQVTM, CDR2 ANQGSEA, per germline. This CDR3 spans 14 amino acids. V dropped 1 base and J dropped 4 bases, with 8 bases sitting between them. The CDR3 DNA follows: TGCAGCGTTGAAGCGGGTAGGGGGGCCAACGTCCTGACTTTC. It translates to CSVEAGRGANVLTF.

The CDR3 sequence is CASSFNNRQPQHF. CDR3 nucleotides: TGTGCCAGCAGTTTCAATAATCGTCAGCCCCAGCATTTT. V and J are TRBV12-3 or TRBV12-4 and TRBJ1-5; D is unclear. Trimming removed 3 bases from V and 6 bases from J, with 9 bases in between. The length of the CDR3 is 13 residues.

This clonotype was seen only a few times. This chain uses TRBV4-1 with TRBJ2-5, with TRBD2 matching over 7 bases. V was pared by 0 bases and J by 1 base, with 2 bases of the junction left unmatched. Germline assignment: CDR1 MGHRA and CDR2 YSYEKL. The CDR3 runs to 15 residues. The DNA of the CDR3 is TGCGCCAGCAGCCAAGATTGGACTAGCCAAGAGACCCAGTACTTC. Encoded protein: CASSQDWTSQETQYF.

Note on this clonotype: One base away lies a much larger clone, so this may be a sequencing read error. This sequence joins TRBV29-1 and TRBJ2-7; the match to TRBD1 covers 9 bases. The germline gives CDR1 SQVTM, CDR2 ANQGSEA. The CDR3 is 12 residues long. CDR3 in amino acids: CNLRDRAYEQYF. The CDR3 nucleotides read TGCAACCTCCGGGACAGGGCCTACGAGCAGTACTTC.

The chain uses TRBV29-1 and TRBJ1-2, with 7 bases lining up with TRBD1. The CDR3 has 15 amino acids. The germline gives CDR1 SQVTM, CDR2 ANQGSEA. V trimming: 4 bases; J trimming: 3 bases; junction bases outside the gene matches: 11. Here the CDR3 reads CSVVRDSPADYGYTF. The CDR3 DNA sequence: TGCAGCGTTGTAAGGGACAGCCCGGCGGACTATGGCTACACCTTC. Full variable domain (missing parts from reference TRBV29-1 and TRBJ1-2): SAVISQKPSRDICQRGTSLTIQCQVDSQVTMMFWYRQQPGQSLTLIATANQGSEATYESGFVIDKFPISRPNLTFSTLTVSNMSPEDSSIYLCSVVRDSPADYGYTFGSGTRLTVV.

This chain's CDR3 is CASSPTSGGRETQYF. The DNA for the CDR3 is TGCGCCAGCAGCCCAACTAGCGGGGGGAGAGAGACCCAGTACTTC. This chain links TRBV4-1 with TRBJ2-5; 12 bases are shared with TRBD2. Trimming at V came to 4 bases and at J to 4 bases, leaving 4 bases not matched to a gene. The CDR3 length is 15 residues. Germline V gene data show CDR1 as MGHRA and CDR2 as YSYEKL.

The chain links TRBV11-2 to TRBJ2-3, with D uncertain. This CDR3 has 15 residues. V dropped 5 bases and J dropped 4 bases, with 16 bases sitting between them. Germline values: CDR1 SGHAT, CDR2 FQNNGV. CDR3 protein: CASSRSLQESDTQYF. CDR3 DNA sequence: TGTGCCAGCAGCCGATCTTTACAAGAATCAGATACGCAGTATTTT. Drawing the rest from reference TRBV11-2 and TRBJ2-3, the complete variable domain is EAGVAQSPRYKIIEKRQSVAFWCNPISGHATLYWYQQILGQGPKLLIQFQNNGVVDDSQLPKDRFSAERLKGVDSTLKIQPAKLEDSAVYLCASSRSLQESDTQYFGPGTRLTVL.

The rearrangement uses TRBV29-1 and TRBJ1-5; D not resolved. Germline V gives CDR1 SQVTM, CDR2 ANQGSEA. This CDR3 is built from 12 residues. The V and J ends lost 5 bases and 1 base respectively, with 6 bases between them. The CDR3 reads CSVSHSNQPQHF. The CDR3 nucleotides read TGCAGCGTTTCTCACAGCAATCAGCCCCAGCATTTT. Full variable domain (outside the CDR3, taken from reference TRBV29-1 and TRBJ1-5): SAVISQKPSRDICQRGTSLTIQCQVDSQVTMMFWYRQQPGQSLTLIATANQGSEATYESGFVIDKFPISRPNLTFSTLTVSNMSPEDSSIYLCSVSHSNQPQHFGDGTRLSIL.

The CDR3 is CSVARGAETQYF. Written as DNA, the CDR3 is TGCAGCGTTGCCAGGGGCGCAGAGACCCAGTACTTC. This chain joins TRBV29-1 and TRBJ2-5, with a possible D match to TRBD1 (6 bases). The CDR3 runs 12 residues. V shed 4 bases and J shed 4 bases, with 10 bases lying between them. Germline CDR1 and CDR2: SQVTM and ANQGSEA.

This clonotype was seen a handful of times. V gene TRBV20-1 combines with J gene TRBJ2-6; D may be TRBD1 or TRBD2 (5 bases each). The length of the CDR3 is 16 residues. The germline V and J ends were trimmed by 3 bases and 0 bases, with 12 bases remaining between them. The germline gives CDR1 DFQATT, CDR2 SNEGSKA (reference sequence). CDR3 nucleotides: TGCAGTGCTAGGTCCGGGACCTTCTCTGGGGCCAACGTCCTGACTTTC. This gives the protein CSARSGTFSGANVLTF.

This rearrangement joins TRBV28 to TRBJ1-5; no definite D call. The CDR3 is 17 amino acids. V lost 6 bases, J lost 0 bases, and 18 bases lay in between. Germline lookup yields CDR1 MDHEN and CDR2 SYDVKM. The CDR3 spells CASSPAAGSYSNQPQHF. CDR3 in DNA: TGTGCCAGCAGCCCCGCGGCAGGCAGCTATAGCAATCAGCCCCAGCATTTT.

This clonotype was counted only a few times. The chain links TRBV2 to TRBJ2-7; 9 bases are shared with TRBD1. Germline-derived CDR1 and CDR2 are SNHLY and FYNNEI. V dropped 8 bases and J dropped 6; count of bases not matched to a gene: 20. The CDR3 is 17 residues long. CDR3 in amino acids: CASGRQGDVTRRSEQYF. CDR3 bases: TGTGCCAGCGGACGACAGGGGGATGTGACTCGGCGTAGCGAGCAGTACTTC.

This chain connects TRBV4-3 to TRBJ1-2; possibly TRBD1 for D (5 bases). CDR3 length equals 14 residues. The germline V gene has CDR1 LGHNA and CDR2 YSLEER. Trimming took off 0 bases at V and 5 bases at J, with 10 bases between the two ends. The CDR3 region is CASSQDLTAYGYTF. DNA of the CDR3: TGCGCCAGCAGCCAAGATTTGACAGCTTATGGCTACACCTTC.

The chain recombines TRBV6-5 with TRBJ1-6; TRBD1 matches at 9 bases. Germline CDR1 reads MNHEY; CDR2 reads SVGAGI. The CDR3 consists of 15 residues. V was pared by 4 bases and J by 5 bases, with 3 bases of the junction left unmatched. The DNA for the CDR3 is TGTGCCAGCAGTTTGACAGGGGGGGATAATTCACCCCTCCACTTT. It is translated as CASSLTGGDNSPLHF.

This clonotype was picked up a small number of times. This sequence joins TRBV20-1 and TRBJ1-2, with D perhaps matching TRBD1 (5 bases). Germline V gene lookup returns CDR1 DFQATT and CDR2 SNEGSKA (reference sequence). The CDR3 is 17 amino acids. V lost 3 bases and J lost 6, with 26 bases in between. CDR3 protein: CSASVFRSGKGGHGYTF. CDR3 in DNA: TGCAGTGCTAGCGTTTTTCGTTCAGGGAAGGGTGGACATGGCTACACCTTC.

The J gene is TRBJ2-5, the V gene TRBV6-2 or TRBV6-3; 8 nucleotides line up with TRBD2. The V segment lost 2 bases and the J segment 5 bases; nucleotides outside the gene matches: 4. Germline V lookup: CDR1 MNHEY, CDR2 SVGEGT. CDR3 size: 14 residues. The CDR3 nucleotides read TGTGCCAGCAGTTACATACGGGAGGGGGAGACCCAGTACTTC. It codes for CASSYIREGETQYF.

The chain couples TRBV27 to TRBJ2-5; 9 bases are shared with TRBD2. Trimming removed 3 bases from V and 8 bases from J; junction bases left unmatched: 13. The CDR3 is 16 residues long. Looked up from germline, CDR1 is MNHEY and CDR2 is SMNVEV (reference sequence). The CDR3 coding sequence is TGTGCCAGCAGTTTGGGCGGGGGCCTAGCGGGATTAACCCAGTACTTC. Amino acids: CASSLGGGLAGLTQYF.

A few counts support this clonotype. The CDR3 sequence is CASKRTSGGSLQYF. CDR3 nucleotides: TGTGCCAGCAAAAGGACTAGCGGGGGGTCCCTTCAGTATTTT. This chain joins TRBV6-2 or TRBV6-3 and TRBJ2-3, with 14 bases lining up with TRBD2. The CDR3 is 14 amino acids. Germline CDR1 is MNHEY and CDR2 is SVGEGT. V gave up 7 bases and J gave up 12 bases; unmatched junction bases: 9.

The rearrangement uses TRBV19 and TRBJ2-1; 8 positions match TRBD1. Trimming took 4 bases from V and 9 from J; bases not matched to a gene: 11. The CDR3 has 15 amino acids. Germline CDR1 reads LNHDA; CDR2 reads SQIVND (reference sequence). CDR3 in amino acids: CASSKRQGSASEQFF. CDR3 nucleotide sequence: TGTGCCAGTAGTAAACGACAGGGGAGTGCCAGTGAGCAGTTCTTC.

The gene calls are TRBV20-1 and TRBJ1-5, with a tentative D call TRBD1 (5 bases). CDR1 is DFQATT and CDR2 is SNEGSKA in the germline V gene (reference sequence). The germline V and J ends were trimmed by 6 bases and 6 bases, with 12 bases remaining between them. The CDR3 consists of 12 residues. CDR3 protein: CSAADGAQPQHF. Here the CDR3 DNA reads TGCAGTGCCGCGGACGGGGCTCAGCCCCAGCATTTT.

This clonotype has at least ten counts. V gene TRBV25-1 combines with J gene TRBJ2-4; D possibly corresponds to TRBD1 (6 bases). Germline CDR1 is MGHDK and CDR2 is SYGVNS. V was cut by 2 bases and J by 5 bases, with 10 bases left in between. The CDR3 consists of 14 residues. This chain's CDR3 is CASSETGSQNIQYF. The CDR3, as DNA: TGTGCCAGCAGTGAAACAGGGTCCCAAAACATTCAGTACTTC.

The chain is built from TRBV6-6 and TRBJ1-4; possibly TRBD1 for D (5 bases). Germline V gene lookup returns CDR1 MNHNY and CDR2 SVGAGI (reference sequence). The ends were cut back, 5 bases at V and 4 bases at J, with 14 bases in the middle. This CDR3 is 15 amino acids long. In DNA, the CDR3 is TGTGCCAGCAGTCCAGGGACTGAGGGTAATGAAAAACTGTTTTTT. Amino acid sequence: CASSPGTEGNEKLFF.

The genes are TRBV5-1 and TRBJ2-2; TRBD1 agrees at 8 bases. This CDR3 is 14 amino acids long. Germline V gene lookup returns CDR1 SGHRS and CDR2 YFSETQ. V lost 2 bases to trimming and J lost 8 bases; unmatched junction nucleotides: 5. DNA for the CDR3: TGCGCCAGCAGCTTCCAGGGGGCAACGGGGGAGCTGTTTTTT. Its protein is CASSFQGATGELFF. The full variable domain, completed using reference TRBV5-1 and TRBJ2-2, is KAGVTQTPRYLIKTRGQQVTLSCSPISGHRSVSWYQQTPGQGLQFLFEYFSETQRNKGNFPGRFSGRQFSNSRSEMNVSTLELGDSALYLCASSFQGATGELFFGEGSRLTVL.

The V gene is TRBV12-3 or TRBV12-4, the J gene TRBJ1-5; unclear D gene. The CDR3 has 12 residues. The V end lost 5 bases, the J end lost 5 bases, and 7 bases lay between the germline ends. CDR3 bases: TGTGCCAGCAGTCCGCTCGATCAGCCCCAGCATTTT. Protein sequence: CASSPLDQPQHF.

This clonotype has just a few counts. The V call is TRBV11-2, the J call TRBJ2-1, with 7 bases identical to TRBD2. This CDR3 contains 16 residues. Trimming took 5 bases from V and 7 from J; bases not matched to a gene: 14. Germline values: CDR1 SGHAT, CDR2 FQNNGV. The CDR3 loop is CASSPQAGVLRNEQFF. As DNA, the CDR3 is TGTGCCAGCAGCCCCCAGGCGGGAGTCTTAAGGAATGAGCAGTTCTTC. Full variable domain (rest looked up from reference TRBV11-2 and TRBJ2-1): EAGVAQSPRYKIIEKRQSVAFWCNPISGHATLYWYQQILGQGPKLLIQFQNNGVVDDSQLPKDRFSAERLKGVDSTLKIQPAKLEDSAVYLCASSPQAGVLRNEQFFGPGTRLTVL.